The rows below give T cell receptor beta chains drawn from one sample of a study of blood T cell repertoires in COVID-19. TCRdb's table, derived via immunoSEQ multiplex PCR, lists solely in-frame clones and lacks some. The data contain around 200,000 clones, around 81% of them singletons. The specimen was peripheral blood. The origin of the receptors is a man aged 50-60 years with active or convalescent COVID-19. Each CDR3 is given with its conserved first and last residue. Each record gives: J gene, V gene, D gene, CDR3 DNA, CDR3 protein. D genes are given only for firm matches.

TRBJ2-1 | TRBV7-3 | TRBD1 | TGTGCCAGCAGCTCTCCCGGGACAGGGGACAATGAGCAGTTCTTC | CASSSPGTGDNEQFF
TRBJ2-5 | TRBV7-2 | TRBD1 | TGTGCCAGCAGCTTAGGTCAGGGGGTCGAGCCCGGAGAGACCCAGTACTTC | CASSLGQGVEPGETQYF
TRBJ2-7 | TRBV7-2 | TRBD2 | TGTGCCAGCAGCCGTTTTAACACCCTAGCGGGGGGCTCCTACGAGCAGTACTTC | CASSRFNTLAGGSYEQYF
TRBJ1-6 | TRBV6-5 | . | TGTGCCAGCATGGGCTACTCCTATAATTCACCCCTCCACTTT | CASMGYSYNSPLHF
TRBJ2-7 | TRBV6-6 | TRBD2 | TGTGCCAGCAGTTACTCAGCAGCGGGGGTAGGGGAGCAGTACTTC | CASSYSAAGVGEQYF
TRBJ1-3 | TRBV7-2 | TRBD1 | TGTGCCAGCAGCTTAGTGGGACAGGGTGTCGGTGGAAACACCATATATTTT | CASSLVGQGVGGNTIYF
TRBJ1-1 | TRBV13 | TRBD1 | TGTGCCAGCAGCTCCAACAGGGGTGAAGCTTTCTTT | CASSSNRGEAFF
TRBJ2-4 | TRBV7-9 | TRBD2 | TGTGCCAGCAGCCCCGACAGATTTAGCGGGGGGGGGCAGGACATTCAGTACTTC | CASSPDRFSGGGQDIQYF
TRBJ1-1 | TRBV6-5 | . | TGTGCCAGCAGTACCCGGAGGGGGGGAGGGTTAGAAGCTTTCTTT | CASSTRRGGGLEAFF
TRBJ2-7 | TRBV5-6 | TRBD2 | TGTGCCAGCAGCTTGGGCGGGAGCTCCTACGAGCAGTACTTC | CASSLGGSSYEQYF
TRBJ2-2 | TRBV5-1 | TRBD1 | TGCGCCAGCAGCATGGACAGGGTTGACACCGGGGAGCTGTTTTTT | CASSMDRVDTGELFF
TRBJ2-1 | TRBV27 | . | TGTGCCAGCAGTTCCCTGGGGAGCGGACTATACAATGAGCAGTTCTTC | CASSSLGSGLYNEQFF
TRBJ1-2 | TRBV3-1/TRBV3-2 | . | TGTGCCAGCAGCCAACCCCAGGGCTATGGCTACACCTTC | CASSQPQGYGYTF
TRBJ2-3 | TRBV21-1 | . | TGTGCCAGCAGCAAAAGGAGCGGCGGGGGGACCTCCGGCACAGATACGCAGTATTTT | CASSKRSGGGTSGTDTQYF
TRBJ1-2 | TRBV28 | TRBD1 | TGTGCCAGCAGTTTACGACAGGGTCTGACCTATGGCTACACCTTC | CASSLRQGLTYGYTF
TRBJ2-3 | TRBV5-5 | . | TGTGCCAGCAGCGGAGGGACAGTCCGACTCACAGATACGCAGTATTTT | CASSGGTVRLTDTQYF